This paragraph reports one T cell receptor (beta chain). Some clones are missing from TCRdb's copy, which holds only in-frame ones; the method was immunoSEQ multiplex PCR. This table holds some 400,000 clones, about 87% found once. The data originate from a study of blood T cell repertoires in COVID-19. On the study more broadly: There were acute and convalescent COVID-19 samples, and they came from the United States, Italy and Spain. Nucleic acid was either cDNA or gDNA, and it came from T cells, B-cell-depleted T cells, or PBMCs.

This CDR3 comprises 14 residues. Germline V lookup: CDR1 MDHEN, CDR2 SYDVKM. J gave up 1 base and V 5 bases, and 5 bases lay outside the gene matches. The specimen sequenced was peripheral blood. The clonotype comes from a woman under 40 with COVID-19, enrolled during active disease. This sequence joins TRBV28 and TRBJ2-7; 7 bases are shared with TRBD1. The DNA for the CDR3 is TGTGCCAGCAGTCCCGGACAGGCGTCCTACGAGCAGTACTTC. Protein sequence: CASSPGQASYEQYF.